The 28 T cell receptor beta chains listed next were all sequenced from one sample in a study of CD8+CD57+ T cells in acquired aplastic anemia. TCR beta VDJ and CDR3 profiles were obtained from a genomic DNA template. TCRdb independently ran MiXCR on the reads; one entry per CDR3 protein. The table has about 210,000 distinct CDR3 sequences, roughly 55% seen once. The sample taken for sequencing was sorted CD4+, CD8+, or CD8+CD57+ T cells (not recorded which) from PBMCs. Source of these receptors: a human donor in good health.

This clonotype was seen a few times. The rearrangement joins TRBV10-1 to TRBJ1-5; TRBD1 matches at 10 bases. The germline gives CDR1 WNHNN, CDR2 SYGVQD (reference sequence). After removal of 4 bases from V and 7 bases from J, the junction contained 4 bases not matched to a gene. The CDR3 length is 14 residues. DNA of the CDR3: TGCGCCAGCAGTGTGACAGGGGGCCAGCAGCCCCAGCATTTT. Its protein product is CASSVTGGQQPQHF.

Only a few counts were recorded for this clonotype. The chain combines TRBV6-1 with TRBJ1-1; D gene uncertain. Trimming took 2 bases from V and 8 from J, leaving 6 bases between them. CDR3 length: 11 amino acids. The germline CDR1 and CDR2 sequences are MNHNS and SASEGT. CDR3 region: CASSELGEAFF. The DNA of the CDR3 is TGTGCCAGCAGTGAACTTGGCGAAGCTTTCTTT.

Regarding this clonotype: A much larger clone differs from this one at a single base, so this may be a read error. The chain is built from TRBV27 and TRBJ2-3; 10 nucleotides line up with TRBD1. V lost 6 bases, J lost 3 bases, and 6 bases stayed unmatched. The CDR3 runs to 15 residues. From germline, CDR1 is MNHEY and CDR2 SMNVEV (reference sequence). DNA for the CDR3: TGTGCCAGCAGAGAGGCGGGACAGGGGACAGATACGCAGTATTTT. It specifies CASREAGQGTDTQYF.

This clonotype appeared many times. The gene calls are TRBV3-1 and TRBJ2-7, with TRBD1 matching 7 bases. The CDR3 is 16 residues long. V lost 0 bases to trimming and J lost 0 bases; unmatched junction nucleotides: 5. CDR1 and CDR2 (germline): LGHDT, YNNKEL (reference sequence). The CDR3 DNA reads as TGTGCCAGCAGCCAAGATACGGGGACAGACTCCTACGAGCAGTACTTC. The encoded protein is CASSQDTGTDSYEQYF.

The chain recombines TRBV7-8 with TRBJ1-1; tentative D call: TRBD1 (6 bases). Germline CDR1 reads SGHVS; CDR2 reads FQNEAQ. V shed 6 bases and J shed 4 bases, with 12 bases lying between them. The CDR3 runs to 13 residues. CDR3 coding DNA: TGTGCCAGCAGTATTACAGGGCCCACTGAAGCTTTCTTT. Translation gives CASSITGPTEAFF.

This sequence joins TRBV7-2 and TRBJ2-3; D is uncertain. This CDR3 spans 13 amino acids. Between the trimmed V and J ends, which lost 1 base and 5 bases, there was a span of 7 bases. Per germline, CDR1 SGHTA and CDR2 FQGNSA. CDR3 nucleotide sequence: TGTGCCAGCAGCTTAGAATTAAGAGATACGCAGTATTTT. The encoded protein is CASSLELRDTQYF. Full variable domain (remainder filled in from reference TRBV7-2 and TRBJ2-3): GAGVSQSPSNKVTEKGKDVELRCDPISGHTALYWYRQSLGQGLEFLIYFQGNSAPDKSGLPSDRFSAERTGGSVSTLTIQRTQQEDSAVYLCASSLELRDTQYFGPGTRLTVL.

This clonotype was found many times. This rearrangement joins TRBV5-1 to TRBJ2-1; the match to TRBD2 covers 10 bases. The CDR3 is 17 amino acids. Unmatched junction bases numbered 11, after V lost 4 bases and J lost 4 bases. CDR1 SGHRS and CDR2 YFSETQ come from the germline V gene. The CDR3 loop reads CASSPWLAGETYNEQFF. The CDR3 region has the DNA TGCGCCAGCAGCCCTTGGCTAGCGGGAGAGACTTACAATGAGCAGTTCTTC.

This clonotype was found many times. The J gene is TRBJ2-7, the V gene TRBV29-1, with 12 nucleotides matching TRBD2. CDR3 length: 15 amino acids. Germline assignment: CDR1 SQVTM and CDR2 ANQGSEA. With V trimmed by 6 bases and J by 3 bases, 9 bases remained unmatched. The CDR3 DNA sequence: TGCAGCGTCCCCTTGACTAGCGGGAGCATCTACGAGCAGTACTTC. Amino acids: CSVPLTSGSIYEQYF.

This sequence joins TRBV10-2 and TRBJ1-1; no reliable D call. CDR3 length equals 11 residues. The germline V gene encodes CDR1 WSHSY and CDR2 SAAADI. Trimming shortened V by 6 bases and J by 6 bases, and 8 bases separated the two germline ends. DNA of the CDR3: TGCGCCAGCAGAAGGGAAGCTGAAGCTTTCTTT. Translation: CASRREAEAFF.

As regards this clonotype: Given a much more abundant clone one base away, this may be a read error. The chain has TRBV4-1 and TRBJ2-1; 14 positions agree with TRBD2. Germline V CDR1 and CDR2: MGHRA, YSYEKL. This CDR3 is 17 amino acids long. CDR3 amino acids: CASSRPGLAGEYNGQFF. The CDR3 coding sequence is TGCGCCAGCAGCCGGCCGGGACTAGCGGGAGAGTACAATGGGCAGTTCTTC.

In DNA form, the CDR3 reads TGTGCCAGCAGCGAGGGACTAGCGGGGGCGACACGTCAGTTCTTC. Translated: CASSEGLAGATRQFF. The chain is built from TRBV9 and TRBJ2-1; 14 nucleotides agree with TRBD2. The CDR3 length is 15 residues. Germline V gives CDR1 SGDLS, CDR2 YYNGEE. V shed 3 bases, J shed 13 bases, and the junction held 9 bases outside the gene matches.

This clonotype occurred once. The rearrangement links TRBV12-3 or TRBV12-4 to TRBJ2-7, with TRBD2 identical over 9 bases. The CDR3 is 14 residues long. With V trimmed by 8 bases and J by 2 bases, 7 bases remained unmatched. CDR3: CASQLAGTTYEQYF. CDR3 sequence (DNA): TGTGCCAGCCAACTAGCGGGCACGACCTACGAGCAGTACTTC.

V gene TRBV15 combines with J gene TRBJ2-6; a weak D match, TRBD1 (6 bases). The V end lost 1 base, the J end lost 0 bases, and 16 bases lay between the germline ends. This CDR3 spans 19 amino acids. Germline-derived CDR1 and CDR2 are LNHNV and YYDKDF (reference sequence). The CDR3 region has the DNA TGTGCCACCAGCAGAGCGTTACTGGGGGCGGGCTCTGGGGCCAACGTCCTGACTTTC. This gives the protein CATSRALLGAGSGANVLTF.

The chain uses TRBV9 and TRBJ2-3; TRBD2 agrees at 10 bases. This CDR3 is built from 18 residues. The V gene's germline CDR1 is SGDLS and CDR2 YYNGEE. Losses at the gene ends were 0 bases for V and 8 bases for J; bases not matched to a gene: 15. The CDR3, as DNA: TGTGCCAGCAGCGTAGTCCCTGCAGCGGGGGGGACGCGGGTTACGCAGTATTTT. Protein sequence: CASSVVPAAGGTRVTQYF.

This clonotype has ten or more counts. The chain recombines TRBV5-5 with TRBJ2-1; D may be TRBD2 (5 bases). In germline, CDR1 is SGHKS, CDR2 YYEKEE (reference sequence). V lost 4 bases and J 8 bases, leaving 19 bases between the germline ends. The CDR3 runs 15 residues. In DNA form, the CDR3 reads TGTGCCAGCAGCGAGAGAGGGCCAGGTAACTATGAGCAGTTCTTC. Protein product: CASSERGPGNYEQFF. Together with reference TRBV5-5 and TRBJ2-1, the CDR3 gives the full variable domain: DAGVTQSPTHLIKTRGQQVTLRCSPISGHKSVSWYQQVLGQGPQFIFQYYEKEERGRGNFPDRFSARQFPNYSSELNVNALLLGDSALYLCASSERGPGNYEQFFGPGTRLTVL.

The V and J genes are TRBV2 and TRBJ2-7; no clear D gene. Germline V lookup: CDR1 SNHLY, CDR2 FYNNEI. This CDR3 spans 13 amino acids. The V and J ends lost 3 bases and 2 bases respectively, with 8 bases between them. CDR3 DNA: TGTGCCAGCAGTGAGTATGCGGCCTACGAGCAGTACTTC. Translating gives CASSEYAAYEQYF.

This clonotype was counted only a few times. The chain employs TRBV19 and TRBJ2-7, with D uncertain. The CDR3 sequence is 12 residues long. V was trimmed by 3 bases and J by 7 bases, leaving 10 bases between them. Germline values: CDR1 LNHDA, CDR2 SQIVND (reference sequence). CDR3 loop: CASSIRVREQYF. DNA of the CDR3: TGTGCCAGTAGTATTCGGGTCCGGGAGCAGTACTTC.

This chain's CDR3 is CASSLKLAGEETQYF. The DNA of the CDR3 is TGTGCCAGCAGCCTAAAACTAGCGGGGGAAGAGACCCAGTACTTC. V is TRBV9 and J is TRBJ2-5, with TRBD2 matching over 11 bases. The V and J ends lost 4 bases and 3 bases, in that order; junction bases with no gene match: 5. Germline CDR1 is SGDLS and CDR2 is YYNGEE. The CDR3 is 15 amino acids.

This clonotype appeared a few times. The chain employs TRBV7-8 and TRBJ2-7; TRBD2 matches 11 bases. V lost 5 bases, J lost 4 bases, and 7 bases stayed unmatched. This CDR3 has 15 amino acids. CDR1 and CDR2 (germline): SGHVS, FQNEAQ. This chain's CDR3 is CASSPLSGRAYEQYF. The CDR3, as DNA: TGTGCCAGCAGCCCACTTAGCGGGAGGGCATACGAGCAGTACTTC.

V and J are TRBV20-1 and TRBJ1-1; D call uncertain. The V gene lost 6 bases and the J gene lost 5 bases, with 16 bases spanning the gap. This CDR3 region has 13 residues. Germline V lookup: CDR1 DFQATT, CDR2 SNEGSKA (reference sequence). Here the CDR3 DNA reads TGCAGTGCCAACCCCAGGCGCGGGACTGAAGCTTTCTTT. Amino acid sequence: CSANPRRGTEAFF.

The rearrangement links TRBV15 to TRBJ1-5; 7 bases agree with TRBD1. The V and J ends lost 5 bases and 6 bases, in that order; junction bases with no gene match: 4. Per the germline V gene, CDR1 is LNHNV and CDR2 is YYDKDF (reference sequence). CDR3 length: 13 amino acids. This chain's CDR3 is CATSGQAGQPQHF. DNA of the CDR3: TGTGCCACCAGCGGACAGGCGGGTCAGCCCCAGCATTTT. The full variable domain, its missing parts supplied by reference TRBV15 and TRBJ1-5, is DAMVIQNPRYQVTQFGKPVTLSCSQTLNHNVMYWYQQKSSQAPKLLFHYYDKDFNNEADTPDNFQSRRPNTSFCFLDIRSPGLGDTAMYLCATSGQAGQPQHFGDGTRLSIL.

This clonotype was seen just once. The CDR3 spells CASSFGDRGYGYTF. In DNA, the CDR3 is TGTGCCAGCAGCTTTGGGGACCGAGGCTATGGCTACACCTTC. The chain is built from TRBV7-8 and TRBJ1-2, with D possibly matching TRBD1 (5 bases). Looked up from germline, CDR1 is SGHVS and CDR2 is FQNEAQ. With 3 bases removed from V and 4 bases from J, the gap between germline ends came to 12 bases. The CDR3 runs to 14 residues.

This clonotype was seen repeatedly, ten times or more. The chain links TRBV5-5 to TRBJ1-1; no reliable D call. Germline CDR1 SGHKS, CDR2 YYEKEE (reference sequence). The CDR3 is made up of 12 amino acids. Deletions cut 3 bases from V and 0 bases from J, with 3 bases between. This chain's CDR3 is CASSWMNTEAFF. In DNA form, the CDR3 reads TGTGCCAGCAGCTGGATGAACACTGAAGCTTTCTTT. The entire variable domain, with the rest obtained from reference TRBV5-5 and TRBJ1-1, is as follows: DAGVTQSPTHLIKTRGQQVTLRCSPISGHKSVSWYQQVLGQGPQFIFQYYEKEERGRGNFPDRFSARQFPNYSSELNVNALLLGDSALYLCASSWMNTEAFFGQGTRLTVV.

This clonotype occurred a few times. The rearrangement joins TRBV28 to TRBJ2-7; 9 bases map to TRBD2. Trimming took 6 bases from V and 2 from J; bases not matched to a gene: 5. Looked up from germline, CDR1 is MDHEN and CDR2 is SYDVKM. The CDR3 spans 14 residues. CDR3 in amino acids: CASSRLAVTYEQYF. CDR3 DNA: TGTGCCAGCAGCCGACTAGCGGTGACCTACGAGCAGTACTTC.

The chain employs TRBV6-1 and TRBJ1-5; perhaps TRBD1 as D (5 bases). With 5 bases removed from V and 7 bases from J, the gap between germline ends came to 18 bases. CDR3 length: 15 amino acids. CDR1 MNHNS and CDR2 SASEGT come from the germline V gene. CDR3 amino acids: CASSYSAGEGQPQHF. In nucleotides, the CDR3 is TGTGCCAGCAGTTACTCGGCGGGGGAAGGCCAGCCCCAGCATTTT.

CDR3 protein: CASSNDPGDSSGELFF. CDR3 nucleotide sequence: TGTGCCAGCAGCAACGACCCGGGAGATTCTTCCGGGGAGCTGTTTTTT. The chain employs TRBV7-3 and TRBJ2-2; TRBD2 is a possible D gene (6 bases). Germline assignment: CDR1 SGHTA and CDR2 FQGTGA. CDR3 length: 16 amino acids. Trimming shortened V by 5 bases and J by 6 bases, and 19 bases separated the two germline ends.

This clonotype has ten or more counts. The V and J genes are TRBV11-2 and TRBJ2-5, with TRBD1 matching 9 bases. Germline CDR1 is SGHAT and CDR2 is FQNNGV. V trimming: 6 bases; J trimming: 4 bases; junction bases outside the gene matches: 6. There are 14 residues in the CDR3. The CDR3 sequence is CASRLDRGRETQYF. CDR3 sequence (DNA): TGTGCCAGCAGACTAGACAGGGGGAGAGAGACCCAGTACTTC.

V is TRBV7-6 and J is TRBJ2-3; D gene uncertain. Germline CDR1 reads SGHVS; CDR2 reads FNYEAQ. The CDR3 runs 15 residues. V lost 0 bases to trimming and J lost 0 bases, with 7 bases between them. The CDR3 here is CASSLAASSTDTQYF. The CDR3 nucleotides read TGTGCCAGCAGCTTAGCTGCCTCTAGCACAGATACGCAGTATTTT.